Sequencing of this T cell receptor (beta chain) was carried out in a study of T-cell reconstitution after alpha-beta-depleted transplantation in children. General observations from the study: Some patients owed their high day-60 TCRbeta diversity to surviving recipient T cells and thymic progenitors. Expanded graft clones, several hundred of them, were reportedly the source of alpha-beta T cells about two months after transplant. Most T-cell counts and diversity one year after the transplant came from T cells that were newly produced.

This clonotype occurred many times. Antigen: not known. The germline gives CDR1 SGHAT, CDR2 FQNNGV. Trimming pared 5 bases from V and 0 bases from J, leaving 12 bases between. This CDR3 has 15 residues. As it was prepared, the TCRbeta library received unique molecular identifiers. TCRdb re-called the PCR reads with MiXCR, one entry per CDR3 protein. The sample carries about 150,000 distinct CDR3 sequences, about 9% recorded once. The chain couples TRBV11-2 to TRBJ2-3, with D tentatively TRBD1 or TRBD2 (5 bases each). The receptor was isolated from a female patient between 2 and 15 years old who had a stem cell transplant for congenital amegakaryocytic thrombocytopenia, so the T cells may come from the graft donor. The specimen comprised PBMCs, mostly from graft donor cells, sampled 180 days after TCRalphabeta/CD19-depleted stem cell transplant. The DNA for the CDR3 is TGTGCCAGCAGCCGGGGACCAGACAGCACAGATACGCAGTATTTT. This gives the protein CASSRGPDSTDTQYF.